This TCR beta chain was found in a study of blood T cell repertoires in COVID-19. The method was immunoSEQ multiplex PCR; TCRdb's version includes in-frame clones alone and lacks a portion of them. Here the sample spans 150,000 to 200,000 clones, approximately 88% being singletons. J lost 6 bases, V lost 0 bases, and 4 bases had no gene match. CDR1 and CDR2 (germline): SGDLS, YYNGEE. This CDR3 contains 14 residues. The sample comprised peripheral blood. This sequence was found in a human donor in a cohort sampled during active COVID-19. V gene TRBV9 combines with J gene TRBJ2-3; 7 nucleotides agree with TRBD1. The CDR3 reads CASSVVGGADTQYF. As DNA, the CDR3 is TGTGCCAGCAGCGTAGTAGGGGGCGCCGATACGCAGTATTTT.